The clone carrying this TCR beta chain was seen ten or more times. Its antigen is unknown. These data are taken from a study of T cell repertoires in cytomegalovirus infection. Study conclusions and caveats: Clonotypes of TCR beta that were HLA-C-restricted and CMV-specific dominated the ex vivo response.

Unmatched junction bases numbered 7, after V lost 5 bases and J lost 6 bases. This CDR3 comprises 15 residues. Germline-derived CDR1 and CDR2 are SGHTA and FQGNSA. TCRdb recomputed calls from the reads with MiXCR, one row per CDR3 protein. This table holds approximately 290,000 distinct CDR3 sequences, roughly 23% found once. This rearrangement joins TRBV7-2 to TRBJ2-2, with 9 bases lining up with TRBD2. This receptor was identified in a human donor in good health (CMV status not recorded). Some clones in this sample may be carry-over from other donors' samples. The sequenced sample was PBMCs. The CDR3 nucleotides read TGTGCCAGCAGCGCCCTGGGCGGGAGGGCCGGGGAGCTGTTTTTT. Encoded protein: CASSALGGRAGELFF. Filled out from reference TRBV7-2 and TRBJ2-2, the complete variable domain reads GAGVSQSPSNKVTEKGKDVELRCDPISGHTALYWYRQSLGQGLEFLIYFQGNSAPDKSGLPSDRFSAERTGGSVSTLTIQRTQQEDSAVYLCASSALGGRAGELFFGEGSRLTVL.